This T cell receptor (beta chain) was recovered during a study of CD8 T cells in ankylosing spondylitis. The study's findings and limits: Within peripheral blood, clones linked to disease were CD8+ and relatively rare. A TCR beta motif made of fewer than ten highly homologous variants seemed typical of ankylosing spondylitis blood. Past studies reported some motif variants in reactive arthritis synovial fluid and blood.

With regard to this clonotype: Its matching antigen is unknown.

Germline CDR1 and CDR2: MNHEY and SMNVEV (reference sequence). This CDR3 is built from 12 residues. Trimming took 8 bases from V and 6 from J, leaving 11 bases between them. With molecular barcodes, quantitative 5'-RACE was used to make the TCR beta libraries. Using its own MiXCR run on the 5' RACE reads, TCRdb lists one record per CDR3 protein. The table shows around 540,000 distinct CDR3 sequences, with roughly 13% occurring only once. The rearrangement uses TRBV27 and TRBJ2-1; D unresolved. The TCR comes from a male donor with ankylosing spondylitis. The sequenced material came from blood, either unsorted or a sorted T cell fraction (not recorded which). CDR3 in DNA: TGTGCCAGCCGACCTGGGGTCAATGAGCAGTTCTTC. Translating gives CASRPGVNEQFF.